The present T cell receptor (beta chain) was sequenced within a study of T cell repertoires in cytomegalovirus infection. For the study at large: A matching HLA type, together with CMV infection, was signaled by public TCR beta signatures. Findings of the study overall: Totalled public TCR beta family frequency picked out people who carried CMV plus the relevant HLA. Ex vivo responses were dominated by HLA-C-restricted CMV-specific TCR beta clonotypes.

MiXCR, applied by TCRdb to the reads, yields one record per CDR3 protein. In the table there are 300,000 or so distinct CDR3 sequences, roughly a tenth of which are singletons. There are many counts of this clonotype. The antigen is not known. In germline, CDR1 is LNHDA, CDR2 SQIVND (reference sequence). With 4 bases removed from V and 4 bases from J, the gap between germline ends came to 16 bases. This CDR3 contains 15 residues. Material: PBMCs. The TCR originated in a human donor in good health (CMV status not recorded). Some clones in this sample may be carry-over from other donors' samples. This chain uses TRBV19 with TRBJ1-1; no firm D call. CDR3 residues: CASSTGAQTGTEAFF. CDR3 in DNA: TGTGCCAGTAGTACAGGAGCCCAGACGGGCACTGAAGCTTTCTTT.